Detailed here is one TCR beta chain. The table came from immunoSEQ multiplex PCR; TCRdb's copy has only in-frame clones and leaves some out. Of about 46,000 clones in the sample, around nine tenths are singletons; the top ten hold 4% to 5%. The CDR3 consists of 14 residues. CDR1 is MNHEY and CDR2 is SMNVEV in the germline V gene (reference sequence). V gave up 8 bases and J gave up 7 bases; unmatched junction bases: 6. These data are taken from a study of OX40 agonist ivuxolimab in advanced cancers. About the research overall: Patients in the trial were receiving intravenous ivuxolimab every 2 weeks, at doses of 0.01 to 10 mg/kg.

This chain uses TRBV27 with TRBJ1-6, with 9 bases aligning to TRBD1. The source was CD4+ or CD8+ T cells sorted from blood, collected in a trial of the OX40 agonist ivuxolimab. The TCR comes from an adult with an advanced solid tumor such as melanoma, head and neck, liver or kidney cancer. CDR3 DNA: TGTGCCAGCGGGGTCGGGACAGGGAATTCACCCCTCCACTTT. Protein: CASGVGTGNSPLHF.